This T cell receptor (beta chain) was obtained from a study of cytomegalovirus exposure and HLA in healthy donors. In this sample, this clone turned up a few times. The antigen is unknown. With 60 Vbeta and 13 Jbeta primers, the PCR was carried out. Sequencing used immunoSEQ multiplex PCR; TCRdb keeps in-frame clones, though not all of them. The sample gives 60,000 to 85,000 clones, around 78% of which show up once; around 3.7% is in the top ten. General observations from the study: Previous analysis showed most TCR beta V segments were productive about 87% or about 30% of the time.

This CDR3 has 14 residues. CDR1 and CDR2 (germline): LGHNA, YNFKEQ. Deletions cut 5 bases from V and 3 bases from J, with 13 bases between. Sequencing was performed on PBMCs. V and J are TRBV4-2 and TRBJ1-2; D perhaps matches TRBD1 (5 bases). The receptor was isolated from a man between 40 and 49 years old in good health and CMV-seronegative. In DNA form, the CDR3 reads TGTGCCAGCAGCGCCCAGGGTTCTTACTATGGCTACACCTTC. It specifies CASSAQGSYYGYTF.